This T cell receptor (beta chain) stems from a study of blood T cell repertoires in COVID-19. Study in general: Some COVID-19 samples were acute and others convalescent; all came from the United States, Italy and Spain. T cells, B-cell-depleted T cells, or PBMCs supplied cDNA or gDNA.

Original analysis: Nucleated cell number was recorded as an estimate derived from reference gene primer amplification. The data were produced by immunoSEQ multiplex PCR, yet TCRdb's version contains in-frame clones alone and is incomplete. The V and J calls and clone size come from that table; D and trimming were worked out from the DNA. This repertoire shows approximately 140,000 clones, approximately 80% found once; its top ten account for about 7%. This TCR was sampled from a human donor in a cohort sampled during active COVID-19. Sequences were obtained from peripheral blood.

Written as DNA, the CDR3 is TGCAGCGTTGAAGTGCGGAACCAGGGTTGGGGCTACACCTTC. This gives the protein CSVEVRNQGWGYTF. The chain links TRBV29-1 to TRBJ1-2, with a tentative D call TRBD1 (5 bases). V shed 1 base and J shed 8 bases, with 17 bases lying between them. CDR3 size: 14 residues. Looked up from germline, CDR1 is SQVTM and CDR2 is ANQGSEA.